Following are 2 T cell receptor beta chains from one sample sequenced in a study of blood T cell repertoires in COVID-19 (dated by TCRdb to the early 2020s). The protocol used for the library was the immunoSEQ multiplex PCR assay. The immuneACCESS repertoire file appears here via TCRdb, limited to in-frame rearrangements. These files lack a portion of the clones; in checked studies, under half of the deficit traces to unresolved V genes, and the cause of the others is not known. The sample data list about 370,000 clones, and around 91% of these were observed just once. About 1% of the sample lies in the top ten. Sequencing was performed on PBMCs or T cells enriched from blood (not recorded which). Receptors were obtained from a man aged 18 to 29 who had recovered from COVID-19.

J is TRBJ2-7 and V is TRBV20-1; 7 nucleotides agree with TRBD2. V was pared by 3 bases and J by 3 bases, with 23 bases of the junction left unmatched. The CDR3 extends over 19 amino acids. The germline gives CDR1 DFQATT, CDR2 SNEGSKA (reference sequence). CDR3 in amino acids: CSASVWADRAGRGRYEQYF. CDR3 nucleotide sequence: TGCAGTGCTAGTGTTTGGGCCGACCGAGCGGGGCGCGGTCGCTACGAGCAGTACTTC.

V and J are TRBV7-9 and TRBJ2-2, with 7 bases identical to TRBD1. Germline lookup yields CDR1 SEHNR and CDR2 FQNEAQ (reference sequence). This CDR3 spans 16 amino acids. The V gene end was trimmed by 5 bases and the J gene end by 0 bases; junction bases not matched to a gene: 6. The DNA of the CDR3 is TGTGCCAGCAGCACGCCCGGGACAGCGAACACCGGGGAGCTGTTTTTT. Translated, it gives CASSTPGTANTGELFF.